This T cell receptor beta chain was captured in a study of T-cell reconstitution after alpha-beta-depleted transplantation in children. Only one count was recorded for this clonotype. Being one base from a much bigger clone, this may be a read error. V lost 0 bases and J 4 bases, leaving 12 bases between the germline ends. The CDR3 is made up of 16 amino acids. Germline CDR1 SGHTA, CDR2 FQGTGA. Unique molecular identifiers were incorporated into the prepared TCRbeta library. TCRdb itself ran the PCR reads through MiXCR, one entry per CDR3 protein. Of about 640,000 distinct CDR3 sequences listed, approximately 16% are singletons.

This receptor was taken from a human donor who donated a stem cell graft to a child with acute myeloid leukemia. This rearrangement joins TRBV7-3 to TRBJ2-2, with D perhaps TRBD1 (5 bases). Sequenced material: PBMCs from the stem cell graft donor, taken from the stem cell graft. DNA of the CDR3: TGTGCCAGCAGCTTAACGAAGGGGTCGAGCACCGGGGAGCTGTTTTTT. Its translation: CASSLTKGSSTGELFF.